The 30 T cell receptor beta chains reported below all come from one sample, sequenced in a study of blood T cells in healthy people across ages. A second PCR of roughly 7 to 11 cycles used a sample-barcoded 5' primer and a J-beta primer mix. MiXCR was run by TCRdb on the 5' RACE reads, yielding one entry per CDR3 protein. The sample has 550,000 to 750,000 distinct CDR3 sequences, roughly 21% seen once. Sequences were obtained from blood. The origin of the receptors is a man aged 70 or older in good health.

This clonotype showed up many times. The chain links TRBV28 to TRBJ2-7; no clear D. The length of the CDR3 is 14 residues. V lost 4 bases, J lost 0 bases, and 10 bases lay in between. The germline V gene has CDR1 MDHEN and CDR2 SYDVKM. CDR3 in DNA: TGTGCCAGCAGTTCCCCTCCAACCTCCTACGAGCAGTACTTC. Translated: CASSSPPTSYEQYF. The full variable domain, completed using reference TRBV28 and TRBJ2-7, is DVKVTQSSRYLVKRTGEKVFLECVQDMDHENMFWYRQDPGLGLRLIYFSYDVKMKEKGDIPEGYSVSREKKERFSLILESASTNQTSMYLCASSSPPTSYEQYFGPGTRLTVT.

This clonotype was seen only once. The chain is built from TRBV4-2 and TRBJ2-6; possibly TRBD2 for D (5 bases). The CDR3 totals 16 residues. Germline V gene data show CDR1 as LGHNA and CDR2 as YNFKEQ. The V end lost 0 bases, the J end lost 0 bases, and 6 bases lay between the germline ends. DNA of the CDR3: TGTGCCAGCAGCCAAGATACTAGCTCTGGGGCCAACGTCCTGACTTTC. Residues: CASSQDTSSGANVLTF.

This clonotype was counted ten times or more. Its ends do not fully match the called genes, so a read error is possible. The chain carries TRBV6-2 or TRBV6-3 and TRBJ1-5, with D maybe TRBD1 (6 bases). Germline CDR1 is MNHEY and CDR2 is SVGEGT. The CDR3 totals 12 residues. The CDR3 loop reads CASSLNRQAQHF. The CDR3 nucleotides read TGTGCCAGCAGTCTCAACAGACAGGCCCAACATTTT.

This clonotype has more than one count but fewer than ten. The J gene is TRBJ2-5, the V gene TRBV19; 10 bases align to TRBD1. Per the germline V gene, CDR1 is LNHDA and CDR2 is SQIVND (reference sequence). The CDR3 totals 15 residues. Losses at the gene ends were 6 bases for V and 4 bases for J; bases not matched to a gene: 8. CDR3 loop: CASSPGQGTSETQYF. In nucleotides, the CDR3 is TGTGCCAGTAGCCCGGGACAGGGGACGTCAGAGACCCAGTACTTC.

A few counts support this clonotype. This rearrangement joins TRBV27 to TRBJ2-5; possibly TRBD1 for D (5 bases). Germline CDR1 reads MNHEY; CDR2 reads SMNVEV (reference sequence). The CDR3 totals 14 residues. Trimming left V 2 bases short and J 6 bases short, with 13 bases between. The CDR3 DNA is TGTGCCAGCAGTTTACCGACAGAAAGGAAGACCCAGTACTTC. Its translation is CASSLPTERKTQYF.

This clonotype was counted a few times. The chain carries TRBV6-2 or TRBV6-3 and TRBJ2-5; D possibly corresponds to TRBD2 (5 bases). The DNA end is a closer match to TRBJ2-1, so the J assignment may be wrong. Germline V gene sequence: CDR1 MNHEY, CDR2 SVGEGT. This CDR3 is 13 amino acids long. The DNA of the CDR3 is TGTGCCAGCAGGTCTAGCATGAGGAATGAGCAGTTCTTC. Protein: CASRSSMRNEQFF.

V is TRBV7-2 and J is TRBJ2-5; 8 bases align to TRBD2. The CDR3 sequence is 15 residues long. The trim removed 3 bases at V and 3 bases at J, leaving 6 bases unmatched. In germline, CDR1 is SGHTA, CDR2 FQGNSA. For the CDR3, the DNA is TGTGCCAGCAGCTTGGGCGGGGGGAGAGAAGAGACCCAGTACTTC. It specifies CASSLGGGREETQYF.

Details on this clonotype: The junction departs from germline at one end; a sequencing error may be responsible. The chain is built from TRBV14 and TRBJ2-3, with D possibly matching TRBD2 (6 bases). There are 12 residues in the CDR3. The V gene's germline CDR1 is SGHDN and CDR2 FVKESK. The CDR3 here is CASRKGTSAIGF. The CDR3 region has the DNA TGTGCCAGCAGAAAAGGGACTTCGGCTATCGGTTTT.

The rearrangement links TRBV25-1 to TRBJ1-4; D uncertain. With 6 bases removed from V and 8 bases from J, the gap between germline ends came to 13 bases. The V gene's germline CDR1 is MGHDK and CDR2 SYGVNS. This CDR3 contains 13 residues. The CDR3 region has the DNA TGTGCCAGCAGCCAAGTACTTTTGGAAAAACTGTTTTTT. It yields the protein CASSQVLLEKLFF.

The sample holds many counts of this clonotype. V gene TRBV20-1 combines with J gene TRBJ2-5; D possibly matches TRBD1 or TRBD2 (6 bases each). Trimming took 6 bases from V and 1 from J, leaving 12 bases between them. The CDR3 is 13 residues long. Germline V gives CDR1 DFQATT, CDR2 SNEGSKA (reference sequence). The CDR3 DNA sequence: TGCAGTGCCCAAGAGGGGGGCCAAGAGACCCAGTACTTC. Translation gives CSAQEGGQETQYF.

The chain recombines TRBV7-2 with TRBJ1-1; a possible D gene is TRBD1 (5 bases). The CDR3 is 16 residues long. Germline V gives CDR1 SGHTA, CDR2 FQGNSA. The V gene lost 1 base and the J gene lost 2 bases, with 14 bases spanning the gap. The CDR3 DNA sequence: TGTGCCAGCAGCTTAGTCTTCTTCAGGGATAACACTGAAGCTTTCTTT. It yields the protein CASSLVFFRDNTEAFF.

The table lists this clonotype with a count of one. This chain joins TRBV28 and TRBJ2-5, with 8 positions matching TRBD1. The DNA end lines up better with TRBJ2-1; the J call may be wrong. Germline V gene sequence: CDR1 MDHEN, CDR2 SYDVKM. The CDR3 covers 16 residues. CDR3 protein: CASSYFRGQGGNEQFF. The CDR3 bases are TGTGCCAGCAGCTACTTTCGCGGACAGGGAGGAAATGAGCAGTTCTTC.

The chain is built from TRBV27 and TRBJ2-1, with TRBD2 matching 13 bases. V shed 7 bases, J shed 6 bases, and the junction held 15 bases outside the gene matches. The CDR3 covers 18 residues. Germline assignment: CDR1 MNHEY and CDR2 SMNVEV (reference sequence). The CDR3 is CASTPGTSGTPRGNEQFF. CDR3 sequence (DNA): TGTGCCAGCACCCCCGGGACTAGCGGGACCCCCCGAGGCAATGAGCAGTTCTTC.

This clonotype showed up just a few times. The rearrangement joins TRBV20-1 to TRBJ1-2, with 8 nucleotides matching TRBD1. Germline V gives CDR1 DFQATT, CDR2 SNEGSKA (reference sequence). Unmatched junction bases numbered 6, after V lost 2 bases and J lost 4 bases. CDR3 length: 14 amino acids. The CDR3 is CSARQGARGYGYTF. CDR3 sequence (DNA): TGCAGTGCTAGACAGGGGGCGCGGGGCTATGGCTACACCTTC.

This clonotype was picked up a small number of times. The rearrangement links TRBV6-5 to TRBJ2-5; D is unresolved. The J call may be in error: the DNA end matches TRBJ2-1 better. The CDR3 length is 15 residues. Germline CDR1 reads MNHEY; CDR2 reads SVGAGI. CDR3 nucleotides: TGTGCCAGCAGTTACAGTCGGGTACGCGGCAATGAGCAGTTCTTC. This codes for CASSYSRVRGNEQFF.

The rearrangement uses TRBV12-3 or TRBV12-4 and TRBJ2-3; 10 bases are a match to TRBD2. The CDR3 runs to 15 residues. Trimming removed 7 bases from V and 8 bases from J; junction bases left unmatched: 12. CDR3 nucleotide sequence: TGTGCCAGCACCCTCCGCGGAGCGGGAGGGACTACGCAGTATTTT. Encoded protein: CASTLRGAGGTTQYF.

The genes are TRBV29-1 and TRBJ2-1; no reliable D call. The CDR3 is 10 residues long. V was shortened by 7 bases and J by 10 bases, with 11 bases between the two germline ends. Germline values: CDR1 SQVTM, CDR2 ANQGSEA. This CDR3 reads CSGGLEEQFF. Written as DNA, the CDR3 is TGCAGCGGTGGGTTGGAAGAGCAGTTCTTC.

The chain is built from TRBV28 and TRBJ2-3; 8 bases are shared with TRBD2. Germline V CDR1 and CDR2: MDHEN, SYDVKM. J lost 1 base, V lost 3 bases, and 3 bases had no gene match. CDR3 length: 15 amino acids. This CDR3 reads CASSFRRGGTDTQYF. The CDR3 DNA reads as TGTGCCAGCAGTTTCCGGCGGGGGGGCACAGATACGCAGTATTTT. Full variable domain (missing parts from reference TRBV28 and TRBJ2-3): DVKVTQSSRYLVKRTGEKVFLECVQDMDHENMFWYRQDPGLGLRLIYFSYDVKMKEKGDIPEGYSVSREKKERFSLILESASTNQTSMYLCASSFRRGGTDTQYFGPGTRLTVL.

The chain has TRBV20-1 and TRBJ2-5; D possibly corresponds to TRBD2 (6 bases). The J call is doubtful: the DNA matches TRBJ2-7 better. Germline V gene sequence: CDR1 DFQATT, CDR2 SNEGSKA (reference sequence). This CDR3 region has 13 residues. CDR3 sequence: CSANRDSTYEQYF. CDR3 bases: TGCAGTGCCAACCGGGACTCAACCTACGAGCAGTACTTC.

This clonotype was picked up many times. The chain has TRBV18 and TRBJ2-2, with D perhaps matching TRBD1 or TRBD2 (5 bases each). Looked up from germline, CDR1 is KGHSH and CDR2 is LQKENI. This CDR3 has 17 amino acids. V lost 3 bases to trimming and J lost 0 bases, with 14 bases between them. DNA of the CDR3: TGTGCCAGCTCACCGGGTGGCCAGGGAGCGAACACCGGGGAGCTGTTTTTT. Its protein is CASSPGGQGANTGELFF.

The chain carries TRBV6-1 and TRBJ2-7; D is undetermined. The germline V gene encodes CDR1 MNHNS and CDR2 SASEGT. The germline V and J ends were trimmed by 4 bases and 2 bases, with 6 bases remaining between them. The CDR3 is 12 amino acids. The CDR3 reads CASSVVTYEQYF. The CDR3 coding sequence is TGTGCCAGCAGTGTTGTAACCTACGAGCAGTACTTC.

This clonotype was recorded a few times. The chain has TRBV4-3 and TRBJ2-4, with D tentatively TRBD1 (6 bases). Looked up from germline, CDR1 is LGHNA and CDR2 is YSLEER. Trimming removed 0 bases from V and 5 bases from J, with 11 bases in between. The CDR3 extends over 15 amino acids. The CDR3: CASSQDRGYENIQYF. The CDR3 DNA sequence: TGCGCCAGCAGCCAAGACAGGGGATATGAAAACATTCAGTACTTC.

This rearrangement joins TRBV6-1 to TRBJ2-7; D call uncertain. Trimming pared 3 bases from V and 1 base from J, leaving 7 bases between. CDR1 is MNHNS and CDR2 is SASEGT in the germline V gene. There are 13 residues in the CDR3. For the CDR3, the DNA is TGTGCCAGCAGTGATGGACGGTCCTACGAGCAGTACTTC. Translated: CASSDGRSYEQYF.

This clonotype was observed a handful of times. The chain uses TRBV9 and TRBJ2-5; 12 nucleotides match TRBD1. The DNA end lines up better with TRBJ2-7; the J call may be wrong. Germline V gives CDR1 SGDLS, CDR2 YYNGEE. The CDR3 spans 14 residues. The CDR3 nucleotides read TGTGCCAGCAGCGATGGGACAGGGGGCGACGAGCAGTACTTC. Translation: CASSDGTGGDEQYF.

In its sample, this clonotype was seen a few times. CDR3 sequence reads: CSAAENEQFF. CDR3 nucleotide sequence: TGCAGTGCTGCGGAGAATGAGCAGTTCTTC. The V call is TRBV20-1, the J call TRBJ2-1; D uncertain. Germline V gene data show CDR1 as DFQATT and CDR2 as SNEGSKA (reference sequence). V was clipped by 5 bases and J by 7 bases, with 6 bases between them. This CDR3 spans 10 amino acids.

This clonotype was counted many times. V usage is TRBV12-3 or TRBV12-4 and J usage is TRBJ2-2; 8 nucleotides line up with TRBD1. The CDR3 sequence is 14 residues long. V dropped 5 bases and J dropped 6; count of bases not matched to a gene: 5. The DNA for the CDR3 is TGTGCCAGCAGTCGGACAGGGCGATCCGGGGAGCTGTTTTTT. It is translated as CASSRTGRSGELFF.

This clonotype was counted a few times. The V and J genes are TRBV20-1 and TRBJ2-3, with 9 bases aligning to TRBD2. The CDR3 is 16 amino acids. Germline V gene data show CDR1 as DFQATT and CDR2 as SNEGSKA (reference sequence). J lost 1 base, V lost 6 bases, and 11 bases had no gene match. The CDR3 loop is CSARRMAGGRTDTQYF. CDR3 sequence (DNA): TGCAGTGCCCGAAGGATGGCGGGAGGGCGCACAGATACGCAGTATTTT.

This clonotype occurred a few times. The V call is TRBV9, the J call TRBJ2-2, with unresolved D. This CDR3 spans 12 amino acids. The V end lost 5 bases, the J end lost 3 bases, and 5 bases lay between the germline ends. Looked up from germline, CDR1 is SGDLS and CDR2 is YYNGEE. CDR3 in amino acids: CASSKDTGELFF. The DNA of the CDR3 is TGTGCCAGCAGTAAAGACACCGGGGAGCTGTTTTTT.

This clonotype showed up just a few times. The chain has TRBV28 and TRBJ1-4; D gene unclear. Germline values: CDR1 MDHEN, CDR2 SYDVKM. Trimming removed 3 bases at V and 8 bases at J, with 16 bases between. The CDR3 has 15 amino acids. The CDR3 nucleotides read TGTGCCAGCAGTTTGGGAGGGCCCGTGGCGGAAAAACTGTTTTTT. Translating gives CASSLGGPVAEKLFF.

This clonotype occurred once. The genes are TRBV10-3 and TRBJ2-1, with D unresolved. V was cut by 0 bases and J by 1 base, with 4 bases left in between. The CDR3 is made up of 14 amino acids. CDR1 and CDR2 from the germline V gene are ENHRY and SYGVKD. This CDR3 is CAISESSSYNEQFF. In DNA, the CDR3 is TGTGCCATCAGTGAGTCGTCGTCCTACAATGAGCAGTTCTTC.